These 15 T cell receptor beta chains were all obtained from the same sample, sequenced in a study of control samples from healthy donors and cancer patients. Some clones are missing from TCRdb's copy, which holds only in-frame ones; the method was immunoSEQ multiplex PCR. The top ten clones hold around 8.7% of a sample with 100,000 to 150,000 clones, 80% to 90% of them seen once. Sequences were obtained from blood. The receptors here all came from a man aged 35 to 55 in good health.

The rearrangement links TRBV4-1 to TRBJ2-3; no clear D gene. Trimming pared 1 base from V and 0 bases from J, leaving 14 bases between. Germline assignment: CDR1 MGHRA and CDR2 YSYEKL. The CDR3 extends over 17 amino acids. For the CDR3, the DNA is TGCGCCAGCAGCCAAGTGGGGTGGTCGCTAAGCACAGATACGCAGTATTTT. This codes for CASSQVGWSLSTDTQYF.

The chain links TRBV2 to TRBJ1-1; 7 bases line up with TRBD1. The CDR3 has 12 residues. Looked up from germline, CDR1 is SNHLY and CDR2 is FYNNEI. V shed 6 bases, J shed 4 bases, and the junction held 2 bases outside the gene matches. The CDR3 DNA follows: TGTGCCAGCAGGAACAGGGGCACTGAAGCTTTCTTT. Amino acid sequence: CASRNRGTEAFF.

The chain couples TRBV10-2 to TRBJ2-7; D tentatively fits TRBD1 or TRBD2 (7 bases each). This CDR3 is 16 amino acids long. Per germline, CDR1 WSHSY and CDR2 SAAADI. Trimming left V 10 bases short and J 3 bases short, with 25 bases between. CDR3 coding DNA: TGCGCCACCGGGCAGGGGGGGCTACGTGAGGGCTACGAGCAGTACTTC. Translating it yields CATGQGGLREGYEQYF.

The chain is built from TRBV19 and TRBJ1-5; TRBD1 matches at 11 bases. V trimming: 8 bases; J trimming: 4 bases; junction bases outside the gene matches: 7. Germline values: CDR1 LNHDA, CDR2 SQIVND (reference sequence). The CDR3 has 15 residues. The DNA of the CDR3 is TGTGCCAGTTCCTCGGACAGGGGGCGGAATCAGCCCCAGCATTTT. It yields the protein CASSSDRGRNQPQHF. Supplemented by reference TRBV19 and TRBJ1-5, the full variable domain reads DGGITQSPKYLFRKEGQNVTLSCEQNLNHDAMYWYRQDPGQGLRLIYYSQIVNDFQKGDIAEGYSVSREKKESFPLTVTSAQKNPTAFYLCASSSDRGRNQPQHFGDGTRLSIL.

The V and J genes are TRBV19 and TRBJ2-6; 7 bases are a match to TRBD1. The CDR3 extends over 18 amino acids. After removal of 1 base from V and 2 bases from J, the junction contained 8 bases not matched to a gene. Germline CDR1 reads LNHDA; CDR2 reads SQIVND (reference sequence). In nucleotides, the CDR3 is TGTGCCAGTAGTATAGGTTTAACAGGGGAAACTGGGGCCAACGTCCTGACTTTC. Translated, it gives CASSIGLTGETGANVLTF.

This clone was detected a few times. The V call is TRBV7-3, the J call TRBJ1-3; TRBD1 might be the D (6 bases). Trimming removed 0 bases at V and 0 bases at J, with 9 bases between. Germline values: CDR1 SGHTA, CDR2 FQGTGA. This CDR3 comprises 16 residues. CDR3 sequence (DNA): TGTGCCAGCAGCTTAACGGGACAAAACTCTGGAAACACCATATATTTT. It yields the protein CASSLTGQNSGNTIYF.

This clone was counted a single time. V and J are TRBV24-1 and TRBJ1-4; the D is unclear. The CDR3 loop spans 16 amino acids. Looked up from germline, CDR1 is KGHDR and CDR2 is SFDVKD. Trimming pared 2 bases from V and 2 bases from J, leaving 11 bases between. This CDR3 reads CATSDSPGMTNEKLFF. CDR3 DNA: TGTGCCACCAGTGATTCGCCGGGGATGACTAATGAAAAACTGTTTTTT.

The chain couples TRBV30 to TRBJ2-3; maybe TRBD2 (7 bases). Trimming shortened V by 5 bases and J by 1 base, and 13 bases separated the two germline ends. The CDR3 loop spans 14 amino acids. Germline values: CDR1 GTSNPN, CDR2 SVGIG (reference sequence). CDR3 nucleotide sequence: TGTGCCTGGGCAAGGGGGGGGCGCACAGATACGCAGTATTTT. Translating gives CAWARGGRTDTQYF.

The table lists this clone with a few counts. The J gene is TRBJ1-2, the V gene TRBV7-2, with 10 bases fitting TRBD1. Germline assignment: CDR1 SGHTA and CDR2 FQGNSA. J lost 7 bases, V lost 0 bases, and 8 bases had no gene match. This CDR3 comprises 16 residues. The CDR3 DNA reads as TGTGCCAGCAGCTTAGCGGCCGGGACAGGGGCCGGTGGCTACACCTTC. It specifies CASSLAAGTGAGGYTF.

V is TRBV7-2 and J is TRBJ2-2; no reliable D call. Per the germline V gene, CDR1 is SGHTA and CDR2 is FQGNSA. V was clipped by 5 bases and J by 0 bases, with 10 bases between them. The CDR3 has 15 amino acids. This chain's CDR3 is CASSHLGTNTGELFF. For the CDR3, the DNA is TGTGCCAGCAGCCACCTGGGGACGAACACCGGGGAGCTGTTTTTT.

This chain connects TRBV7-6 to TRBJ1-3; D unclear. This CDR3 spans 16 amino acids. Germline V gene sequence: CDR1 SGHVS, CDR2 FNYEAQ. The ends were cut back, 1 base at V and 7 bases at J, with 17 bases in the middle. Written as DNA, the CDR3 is TGTGCCAGCAGCTTAGAACCGGGGTCCATTGGGAACACCATATATTTT. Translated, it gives CASSLEPGSIGNTIYF.

CDR3 in amino acids: CASSLRTGWNTGELFF. In DNA, the CDR3 is TGCGCCAGCAGCCTAAGGACAGGGTGGAACACCGGGGAGCTGTTTTTT. This chain links TRBV5-1 with TRBJ2-2; 8 nucleotides line up with TRBD1. CDR1 is SGHRS, CDR2 YFSETQ, per germline. This CDR3 contains 16 residues. V was pared by 4 bases and J by 1 base, with 6 bases of the junction left unmatched.

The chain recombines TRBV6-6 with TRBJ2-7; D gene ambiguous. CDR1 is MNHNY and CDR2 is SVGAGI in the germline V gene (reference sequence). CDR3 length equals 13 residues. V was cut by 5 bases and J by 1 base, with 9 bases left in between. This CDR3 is CASSRAISYEQYF. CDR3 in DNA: TGTGCCAGCAGTAGGGCAATTTCCTACGAGCAGTACTTC.

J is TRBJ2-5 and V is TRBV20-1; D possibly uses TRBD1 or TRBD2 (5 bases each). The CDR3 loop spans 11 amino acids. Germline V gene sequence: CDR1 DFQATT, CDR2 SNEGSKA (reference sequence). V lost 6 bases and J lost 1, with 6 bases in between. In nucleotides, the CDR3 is TGCAGTGCGGGGGTCCAAGAGACCCAGTACTTC. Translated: CSAGVQETQYF.

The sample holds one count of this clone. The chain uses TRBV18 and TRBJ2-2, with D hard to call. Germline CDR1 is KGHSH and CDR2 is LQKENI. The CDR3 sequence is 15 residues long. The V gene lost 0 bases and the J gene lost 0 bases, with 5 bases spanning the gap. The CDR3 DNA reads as TGTGCCAGCTCACCACCGGAGTCGAACACCGGGGAGCTGTTTTTT. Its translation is CASSPPESNTGELFF.